This T cell receptor (beta chain) stems from a study of T-cell memory formation after mild COVID-19. Study results and limitations: Cross-reactive memory seemingly joined, as some responding clones were found in pre-infection memory. Second-wave clones peaking on day 37 lacked confirmed SARS-CoV-2 specificity. Clones that got smaller from day 15 to 85 had even CD4/CD8, while clones growing later tipped toward CD4+.

This clonotype was recorded a few times. The antigen is unknown. TCRalpha and TCRbeta libraries used 5'RACE with constant-segment primers and UMIs. A single record per CDR3 protein comes from TCRdb applying MiXCR to the 5' RACE reads. The table lists fewer than 350,000 distinct CDR3 sequences, approximately 18% of them singletons. The specimen sequenced was PBMCs or a T cell subset sorted from them (not recorded which). This sequence was found in a man between 18 and 29 years old who had mild COVID-19 (a few samples of this study predate the infection). Cell type and time point are not known.

CDR3 protein: CASSLMDQWEQYF. In DNA form, the CDR3 reads TGTGCCAGCAGTCTCATGGACCAATGGGAGCAGTACTTC. V gene TRBV6-5 combines with J gene TRBJ2-7; D gene unclear. This CDR3 region has 13 residues. Germline assignment: CDR1 MNHEY and CDR2 SVGAGI. The ends were cut back, 5 bases at V and 7 bases at J, with 15 bases in the middle.